The 29 T cell receptor beta chains below come from one sample, sequenced in a study of blood T cell repertoires in COVID-19. Profiled with immunoSEQ multiplex PCR; TCRdb holds only in-frame clones, not every one. The table has under 300,000 clones, 70% to 90% seen once. The specimen sequenced was PBMCs or T cells enriched from blood (not recorded which). Receptors originate from a woman in her forties or fifties who had recovered from COVID-19.

This chain joins TRBV5-1 and TRBJ2-2; D might be TRBD1 (6 bases). V lost 3 bases, J lost 4 bases, and 13 bases lay in between. The CDR3 loop spans 15 amino acids. The germline CDR1 and CDR2 sequences are SGHRS and YFSETQ. CDR3 residues: CASSSRTVVTGELFF. The DNA for the CDR3 is TGCGCCAGCAGCTCAAGGACAGTCGTCACCGGGGAGCTGTTTTTT.

V gene TRBV27 combines with J gene TRBJ1-5, with D unresolved. This CDR3 has 13 residues. CDR1 is MNHEY, CDR2 SMNVEV, per germline (reference sequence). The V gene lost 5 bases and the J gene lost 5 bases, with 10 bases spanning the gap. This chain's CDR3 is CASSSFGDQPQHF. The CDR3 region has the DNA TGTGCCAGCAGTAGCTTCGGGGATCAGCCCCAGCATTTT.

This chain uses TRBV7-9 with TRBJ1-2; 8 bases align to TRBD1. Germline lookup yields CDR1 SEHNR and CDR2 FQNEAQ (reference sequence). Germline trimming cut 5 bases from V and 6 bases from J; bases unmatched to any gene: 5. The CDR3 extends over 13 amino acids. Written as DNA, the CDR3 is TGTGCCAGCAGCCGCGACAGGGGAGATGGCTACACCTTC. Translation gives CASSRDRGDGYTF.

The chain has TRBV29-1 and TRBJ1-3, with 7 bases lining up with TRBD1. The J segment lost 4 bases and the V segment lost 7 bases, leaving 10 bases of the junction unmatched. The CDR3 covers 14 residues. Germline CDR1 and CDR2: SQVTM and ANQGSEA. In DNA, the CDR3 is TGCAGCGCATCCGTGACAGGGAAAGGAAACACCATATATTTT. This sequence encodes CSASVTGKGNTIYF.

The chain links TRBV15 to TRBJ1-2; D gene ambiguous. Germline values: CDR1 LNHNV, CDR2 YYDKDF (reference sequence). CDR3 length: 16 residues. The germline V and J ends were trimmed by 0 bases and 4 bases, with 15 bases remaining between them. In DNA form, the CDR3 reads TGTGCCACCAGCAGAGATGGGGTGGGAGATCCCTATGGCTACACCTTC. Its translation is CATSRDGVGDPYGYTF.

The chain joins TRBV28 to TRBJ1-5, with D perhaps matching TRBD1 (6 bases). The V gene lost 6 bases and the J gene lost 4 bases, with 19 bases spanning the gap. The germline V gene has CDR1 MDHEN and CDR2 SYDVKM. The CDR3 contains 16 residues. Here the CDR3 DNA reads TGTGCCAGCAGAAGTCCCCAGGGGCTGGGTAATCAGCCCCAGCATTTT. Amino acid sequence: CASRSPQGLGNQPQHF.

This chain joins TRBV4-2 and TRBJ1-4; perhaps TRBD1 as D (5 bases). The germline V gene encodes CDR1 LGHNA and CDR2 YNFKEQ. This CDR3 has 16 residues. Trimming stripped 1 base from V and 10 bases from J, with 19 bases between. The CDR3 region has the DNA TGTGCCAGCAGCCAAGTTACCGTGGGGGGGGAGGTAAAACTGTTTTTT. Residues: CASSQVTVGGEVKLFF.

The chain carries TRBV19 and TRBJ2-7; D call uncertain. There are 10 residues in the CDR3. With 9 bases removed from V and 1 base from J, the gap between germline ends came to 4 bases. CDR1 and CDR2 from the germline V gene are LNHDA and SQIVND (reference sequence). DNA for the CDR3: TGTGCCAGCCGTTCCTACGAGCAGTACTTC. Translating it yields CASRSYEQYF.

This chain joins TRBV18 and TRBJ2-1; a weak D match, TRBD2 (6 bases). CDR1 KGHSH and CDR2 LQKENI come from the germline V gene. The ends were cut back, 6 bases at V and 0 bases at J, with 15 bases in the middle. The length of the CDR3 is 16 residues. CDR3 residues: CASSPLRDSSYNEQFF. The CDR3 DNA is TGTGCCAGCTCCCCCCTGAGGGACTCCTCCTACAATGAGCAGTTCTTC.

This chain uses TRBV19 with TRBJ2-2; TRBD2 agrees at 13 bases. The CDR3 extends over 16 amino acids. Trimming at V came to 9 bases and at J to 6 bases, leaving 10 bases not matched to a gene. The germline gives CDR1 LNHDA, CDR2 SQIVND (reference sequence). This CDR3 is CASQTRTSGSSGELFF. The CDR3 nucleotides are TGTGCCAGCCAGACTCGGACTAGCGGGAGTTCCGGGGAGCTGTTTTTT.

The DNA of the CDR3 is TGTGCCAGCAGTGTCCCAGGGGGCGGGTCGATAAAACTGTTTTTT. Translating it yields CASSVPGGGSIKLFF. The rearrangement uses TRBV28 and TRBJ1-4, with TRBD1 matching over 8 bases. The trim removed 5 bases at V and 10 bases at J, leaving 12 bases unmatched. From germline, CDR1 is MDHEN and CDR2 SYDVKM. CDR3 size: 15 residues. Full variable domain (outside the CDR3, taken from reference TRBV28 and TRBJ1-4): DVKVTQSSRYLVKRTGEKVFLECVQDMDHENMFWYRQDPGLGLRLIYFSYDVKMKEKGDIPEGYSVSREKKERFSLILESASTNQTSMYLCASSVPGGGSIKLFFGSGTQLSVL.

The V gene is TRBV4-2, the J gene TRBJ1-1; D is unresolved. V dropped 5 bases and J dropped 5 bases, with 12 bases sitting between them. The germline V gene has CDR1 LGHNA and CDR2 YNFKEQ. This CDR3 has 13 amino acids. This CDR3 reads CASSKAAGTEAFF. CDR3 DNA sequence: TGTGCCAGCAGCAAAGCGGCGGGTACTGAAGCTTTCTTT.

The chain has TRBV27 and TRBJ1-1; D is possibly TRBD1 (5 bases). Trimming removed 8 bases at V and 7 bases at J, with 20 bases between. Germline CDR1 reads MNHEY; CDR2 reads SMNVEV (reference sequence). The CDR3 has 14 residues. CDR3 sequence (DNA): TGTGCCAGCGGCTTGCGGTGGGGGGGGGATGAAGCTTTCTTT. Its translation: CASGLRWGGDEAFF.

CDR3 amino acids: CASSPPGLAIAETQYF. The CDR3 nucleotides are TGTGCCAGCTCACCGCCGGGACTAGCGATTGCAGAGACCCAGTACTTC. V usage is TRBV18 and J usage is TRBJ2-5; 10 nucleotides line up with TRBD2. Germline assignment: CDR1 KGHSH and CDR2 LQKENI. This CDR3 comprises 16 residues. V was clipped by 3 bases and J by 4 bases; unmatched bases: 8.

This clone was seen only a few times. V is TRBV6-1 and J is TRBJ2-2; TRBD2 might be the D (5 bases). The CDR3 sequence is 16 residues long. The germline gives CDR1 MNHNS, CDR2 SASEGT. Trimming stripped 6 bases from V and 0 bases from J, with 14 bases between. CDR3 residues: CASRERDGTNTGELFF. In DNA, the CDR3 is TGTGCCAGCAGAGAACGGGATGGGACGAACACCGGGGAGCTGTTTTTT.

V and J are TRBV15 and TRBJ1-1; 7 bases fit TRBD1. The length of the CDR3 is 14 residues. Germline CDR1 is LNHNV and CDR2 is YYDKDF (reference sequence). The V segment lost 3 bases and the J segment 1 base; nucleotides outside the gene matches: 2. The CDR3 region is CATSSNRGNTEAFF. Here the CDR3 DNA reads TGTGCCACCAGCAGCAACAGGGGGAACACTGAAGCTTTCTTT. The variable domain in full, completed from reference TRBV15 and TRBJ1-1, reads DAMVIQNPRYQVTQFGKPVTLSCSQTLNHNVMYWYQQKSSQAPKLLFHYYDKDFNNEADTPDNFQSRRPNTSFCFLDIRSPGLGDTAMYLCATSSNRGNTEAFFGQGTRLTVV.

The V and J genes are TRBV18 and TRBJ2-7; the D gene is possibly TRBD2 (7 bases). CDR1 is KGHSH and CDR2 is LQKENI in the germline V gene. Trimming took 2 bases from V and 0 from J, leaving 11 bases between them. There are 15 residues in the CDR3. The CDR3 here is CASSPSGDYSYEQYF. The CDR3, as DNA: TGTGCCAGCTCACCATCAGGGGACTACTCCTACGAGCAGTACTTC.

The chain carries TRBV4-1 and TRBJ1-6, with TRBD1 identical over 10 bases. The CDR3 is 18 amino acids. V shed 2 bases, J shed 9 bases, and the junction held 13 bases outside the gene matches. CDR1 is MGHRA, CDR2 YSYEKL, per germline. For the CDR3, the DNA is TGCGCCAGCAGCCAAAGGGTGATACCGGGACAGGGGCTTTCACCCCTCCACTTT. As protein: CASSQRVIPGQGLSPLHF.

This clone came up once. V and J are TRBV28 and TRBJ2-7, with D perhaps TRBD1 (6 bases). The V gene lost 6 bases and the J gene lost 4 bases, with 13 bases spanning the gap. CDR1 MDHEN and CDR2 SYDVKM come from the germline V gene. This CDR3 has 13 residues. CDR3 bases: TGTGCCAGCAGCCATTACGGGACATACGAGCAGTACTTC. Its protein is CASSHYGTYEQYF. The full variable domain, its missing parts supplied by reference TRBV28 and TRBJ2-7, is DVKVTQSSRYLVKRTGEKVFLECVQDMDHENMFWYRQDPGLGLRLIYFSYDVKMKEKGDIPEGYSVSREKKERFSLILESASTNQTSMYLCASSHYGTYEQYFGPGTRLTVT.

This clone showed up just a few times. The chain is built from TRBV29-1 and TRBJ1-1; 10 nucleotides align to TRBD1. Germline V gene sequence: CDR1 SQVTM, CDR2 ANQGSEA. The J segment lost 10 bases and the V segment lost 1 base, leaving 12 bases of the junction unmatched. This CDR3 region has 15 residues. The CDR3 DNA follows: TGCAGCGTTGAAGGTCTCCCGGGACAGGGGTTTCGAGCTTTCTTT. Amino acid sequence: CSVEGLPGQGFRAFF.

J is TRBJ2-5 and V is TRBV2; 8 bases match TRBD1. This CDR3 spans 15 amino acids. The germline CDR1 and CDR2 sequences are SNHLY and FYNNEI. With V trimmed by 6 bases and J by 3 bases, 9 bases remained unmatched. The CDR3, as DNA: TGTGCCAGCAGAAGATCGACAGGGGCCAAAGAGACCCAGTACTTC. Its protein is CASRRSTGAKETQYF. Combining the CDR3 with reference TRBV2 and TRBJ2-5 gives the whole variable domain EPEVTQTPSHQVTQMGQEVILRCVPISNHLYFYWYRQILGQKVEFLVSFYNNEISEKSEIFDDQFSVERPDGSNFTLKIRSTKLEDSAMYFCASRRSTGAKETQYFGPGTRLLVL.

J is TRBJ1-1 and V is TRBV25-1; D gene uncertain. This CDR3 has 11 amino acids. Trimming pared 6 bases from V and 8 bases from J, leaving 10 bases between. Per germline, CDR1 MGHDK and CDR2 SYGVNS. The CDR3, as DNA: TGTGCCAGCAGATTCGGGAGCGAAGCTTTCTTT. Its translation: CASRFGSEAFF.

V and J are TRBV2 and TRBJ1-5, with D possibly matching TRBD1 (5 bases). Germline CDR1 is SNHLY and CDR2 is FYNNEI. There are 13 residues in the CDR3. V lost 7 bases, J lost 3 bases, and 10 bases lay in between. This CDR3 is CASKTETNQPQHF. For the CDR3, the DNA is TGTGCCAGCAAGACAGAAACCAATCAGCCCCAGCATTTT.

This clone was detected only once. The CDR3 coding sequence is TGCGCCAGCAGCTTGGCAGGACAGCCTTGCGAGCAGTACTTC. It codes for CASSLAGQPCEQYF. The chain carries TRBV5-1 and TRBJ2-7; D possibly corresponds to TRBD1 (6 bases). CDR1 is SGHRS, CDR2 YFSETQ, per germline. The CDR3 consists of 14 residues. The V and J ends lost 0 bases and 6 bases respectively, with 13 bases between them. The full variable domain, in which reference TRBV5-1 and TRBJ2-7 provide the parts outside the CDR3, is KAGVTQTPRYLIKTRGQQVTLSCSPISGHRSVSWYQQTPGQGLQFLFEYFSETQRNKGNFPGRFSGRQFSNSRSEMNVSTLELGDSALYLCASSLAGQPCEQYFGPGTRLTVT.

The V gene is TRBV2, the J gene TRBJ2-1; TRBD2 might be the D (5 bases). CDR1 and CDR2 (germline): SNHLY, FYNNEI. The ends were cut back, 4 bases at V and 7 bases at J, with 11 bases in the middle. CDR3 length: 13 amino acids. The DNA of the CDR3 is TGTGCCAGCAGTGCGTACCGGGGAAATGAGCAGTTCTTC. It translates to CASSAYRGNEQFF.

A word on this clone: This sample includes further DNA sequences coding for the same CDR3. This sequence joins TRBV5-1 and TRBJ1-1; the D is unclear. V was clipped by 4 bases and J by 4 bases, with 8 bases between them. This CDR3 region has 12 residues. The germline gives CDR1 SGHRS, CDR2 YFSETQ. The CDR3 DNA follows: TGCGCCAGCAGCCTGCCAGGCACTGAAGCTTTCTTT. It translates to CASSLPGTEAFF.

This chain connects TRBV19 to TRBJ1-4; TRBD1 agrees at 7 bases. The V and J ends lost 6 bases and 3 bases, in that order; junction bases with no gene match: 4. CDR3 length: 14 amino acids. Germline assignment: CDR1 LNHDA and CDR2 SQIVND (reference sequence). CDR3 in amino acids: CASRRTGANEKLFF. The CDR3 bases are TGTGCCAGTAGGCGGACAGGAGCTAATGAAAAACTGTTTTTT.

The V and J genes are TRBV5-4 and TRBJ2-7; no clear D gene. The germline V gene has CDR1 SGHNT and CDR2 YYREEE (reference sequence). Trimming removed 1 base at V and 2 bases at J, with 7 bases between. The CDR3 covers 13 residues. The CDR3 DNA sequence: TGTGCCAGCAGCTTGTCGACAACCTACGAGCAGTACTTC. The encoded protein is CASSLSTTYEQYF.

This chain joins TRBV11-1 and TRBJ1-1; 8 bases agree with TRBD1. The CDR3 consists of 17 residues. CDR1 is SGHAT, CDR2 FQDESV, per germline (reference sequence). V shed 0 bases, J shed 0 bases, and the junction held 6 bases outside the gene matches. This CDR3 reads CASSLATGGEMNTEAFF. The CDR3 DNA follows: TGTGCCAGCAGCTTAGCAACAGGGGGTGAAATGAACACTGAAGCTTTCTTT. The full variable domain, its missing parts supplied by reference TRBV11-1 and TRBJ1-1, is EAEVAQSPRYKITEKSQAVAFWCDPISGHATLYWYRQILGQGPELLVQFQDESVVDDSQLPKDRFSAERLKGVDSTLKIQPAELGDSAMYLCASSLATGGEMNTEAFFGQGTRLTVV.